This T cell receptor (beta chain) comes out of a study of identical twins' blood T cells. Across the whole study: Some 50 million reads covered roughly six alpha-chain and roughly six beta-chain libraries. Study outcomes and limitations: Environmental influences on twin similarity could not be excluded. Each donor's most abundant TCRbeta clonotypes shared more CDR3 sequences with her twin than unrelated donors.

Each TCR cDNA library carried sample-specific barcodes on both ends. From the 5' RACE reads, TCRdb called clonotypes with MiXCR, one entry per CDR3 protein. This table has 300,000 to 450,000 distinct CDR3 sequences, more than 25% appearing once. This clonotype was counted once. Its antigen is unknown. This receptor was taken from a woman aged 18 to 50 in good health. Sequencing input: PBMCs.

CDR3 loop: CAISSAPGRPGNTIYF. CDR3 in DNA: TGTGCCATTTCCTCAGCCCCGGGGAGGCCTGGAAACACCATATATTTT. The chain carries TRBV19 and TRBJ1-3; no clear D gene. Germline-derived CDR1 and CDR2 are LNHDA and SQIVND (reference sequence). CDR3 length equals 16 residues. Trimming stripped 10 bases from V and 2 bases from J, with 21 bases between.